This T cell receptor beta chain was identified in a study of Graves' ophthalmopathy and Graves' hyperthyroidism. Study-wide context: Pretreatment peripheral blood was obtained at initial diagnosis. General study results and limits: The blood repertoire also included most expanded thyroid clonotypes above 0.001 frequency.

Scientists amplified the TCR beta CDR3 regions from RNA transcripts. RT-PCR with HTBI primers came first, then second-round multiplex PCR. MiXCR, run by TCRdb on the multiplex PCR reads, gives a single entry per CDR3 protein. The table shows roughly 420,000 distinct CDR3 sequences, with around 20% occurring only once. The CDR3 sequence is 14 residues long. V was pared by 5 bases and J by 7 bases, with 8 bases of the junction left unmatched. Germline CDR1 reads SGHVS; CDR2 reads FQNEAQ. Newly diagnosed hyperthyroidism donors, aged 18 to 65, duration under 2 months. This clonotype showed up many times. What it binds is not known.

This TCR was recovered from a woman aged 18-29 years with stable Graves' hyperthyroidism. The material sequenced was peripheral blood. J is TRBJ2-7 and V is TRBV7-8, with 10 positions matching TRBD1. The CDR3 protein is CASSPSRDRGEQYF. In DNA, the CDR3 is TGTGCCAGCAGCCCGTCCCGGGACAGGGGTGAGCAGTACTTC. The whole variable domain, remainder taken from reference TRBV7-8 and TRBJ2-7, is GAGVSQSPRYKVAKRGQDVALRCDPISGHVSLFWYQQALGQGPEFLTYFQNEAQLDKSGLPSDRFFAERPEGSVSTLKIQRTQQEDSAVYLCASSPSRDRGEQYFGPGTRLTVT.